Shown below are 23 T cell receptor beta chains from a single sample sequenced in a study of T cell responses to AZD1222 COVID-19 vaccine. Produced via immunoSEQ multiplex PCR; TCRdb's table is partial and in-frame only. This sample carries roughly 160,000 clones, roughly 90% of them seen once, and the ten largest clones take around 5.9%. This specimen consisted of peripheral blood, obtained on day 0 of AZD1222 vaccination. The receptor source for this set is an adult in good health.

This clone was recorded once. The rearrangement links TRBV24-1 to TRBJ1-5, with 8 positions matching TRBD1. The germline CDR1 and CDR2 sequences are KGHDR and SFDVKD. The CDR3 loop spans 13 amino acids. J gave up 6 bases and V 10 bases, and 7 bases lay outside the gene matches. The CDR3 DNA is TGTGCCACTTCGGACAGGGACAGTCAGCCCCAGCATTTT. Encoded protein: CATSDRDSQPQHF.

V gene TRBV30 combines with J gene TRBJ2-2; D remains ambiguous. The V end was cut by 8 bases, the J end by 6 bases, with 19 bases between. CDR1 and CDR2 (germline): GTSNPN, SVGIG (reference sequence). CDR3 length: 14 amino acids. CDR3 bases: TGTGCCCAAGGTGGAACTTCACGCGCCGGGGAGCTGTTTTTT. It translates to CAQGGTSRAGELFF.

The CDR3 nucleotides read TGTGCCACCAGCTACCTGGGAGGGTTCTCCGGGGAGCTGTTTTTT. Its translation: CATSYLGGFSGELFF. The rearrangement uses TRBV15 and TRBJ2-2, with 7 bases that match TRBD2. The CDR3 sequence is 15 residues long. V lost 5 bases, J lost 6 bases, and 9 bases stayed unmatched. CDR1 and CDR2 from the germline V gene are LNHNV and YYDKDF (reference sequence).

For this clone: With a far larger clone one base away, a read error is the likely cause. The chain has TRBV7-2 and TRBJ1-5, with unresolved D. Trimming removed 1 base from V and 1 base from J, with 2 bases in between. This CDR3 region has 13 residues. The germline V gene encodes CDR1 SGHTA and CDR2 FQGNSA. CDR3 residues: CASSLDSNQPQHF. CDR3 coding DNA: TGTGCCAGCAGCTTAGACAGCAATCAGCCCCAGCATTTT.

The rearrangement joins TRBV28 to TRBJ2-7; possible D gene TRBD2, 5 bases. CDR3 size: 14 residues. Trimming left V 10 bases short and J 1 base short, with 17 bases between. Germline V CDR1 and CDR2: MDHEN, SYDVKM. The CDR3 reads CATARELGSYEQYF. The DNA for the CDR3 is TGTGCCACCGCTAGGGAGCTTGGTTCCTACGAGCAGTACTTC. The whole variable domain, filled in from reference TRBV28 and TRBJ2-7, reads DVKVTQSSRYLVKRTGEKVFLECVQDMDHENMFWYRQDPGLGLRLIYFSYDVKMKEKGDIPEGYSVSREKKERFSLILESASTNQTSMYLCATARELGSYEQYFGPGTRLTVT.

CDR3 sequence reads: CASSFGEAYEQYF. The CDR3 nucleotides are TGTGCCAGCAGTTTTGGGGAGGCCTACGAGCAGTACTTC. J is TRBJ2-7 and V is TRBV12-3 or TRBV12-4; D might be TRBD2 (6 bases). The ends were cut back, 3 bases at V and 2 bases at J, with 8 bases in the middle. The CDR3 totals 13 residues.

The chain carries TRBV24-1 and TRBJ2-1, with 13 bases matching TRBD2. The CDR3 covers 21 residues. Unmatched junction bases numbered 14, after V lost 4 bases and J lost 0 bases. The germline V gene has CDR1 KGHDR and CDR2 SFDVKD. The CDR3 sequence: CATSDPAPTSGGISSYNEQFF. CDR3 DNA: TGTGCCACCAGTGACCCAGCCCCGACTAGCGGGGGGATCAGCTCCTACAATGAGCAGTTCTTC.

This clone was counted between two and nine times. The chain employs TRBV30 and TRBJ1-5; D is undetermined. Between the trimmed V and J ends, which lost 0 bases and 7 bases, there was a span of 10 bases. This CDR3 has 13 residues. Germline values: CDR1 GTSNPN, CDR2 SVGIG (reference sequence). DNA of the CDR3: TGTGCCTGGAGTGTAAATGATAGGCAGCCCCAGCATTTT. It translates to CAWSVNDRQPQHF.

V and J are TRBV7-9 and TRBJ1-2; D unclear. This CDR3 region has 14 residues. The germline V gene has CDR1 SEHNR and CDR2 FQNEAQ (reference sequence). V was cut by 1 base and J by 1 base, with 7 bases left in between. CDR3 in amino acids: CASSLGQDNYGYTF. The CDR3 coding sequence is TGTGCCAGCAGCTTAGGACAAGATAACTATGGCTACACCTTC.

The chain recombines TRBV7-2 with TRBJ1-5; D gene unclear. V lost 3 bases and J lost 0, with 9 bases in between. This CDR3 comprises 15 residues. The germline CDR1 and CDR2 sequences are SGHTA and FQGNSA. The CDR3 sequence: CASSLNSPSNQPQHF. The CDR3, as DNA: TGTGCCAGCAGCTTGAACAGTCCTAGCAATCAGCCCCAGCATTTT. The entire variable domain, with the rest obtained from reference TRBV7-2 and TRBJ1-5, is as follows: GAGVSQSPSNKVTEKGKDVELRCDPISGHTALYWYRQSLGQGLEFLIYFQGNSAPDKSGLPSDRFSAERTGGSVSTLTIQRTQQEDSAVYLCASSLNSPSNQPQHFGDGTRLSIL.

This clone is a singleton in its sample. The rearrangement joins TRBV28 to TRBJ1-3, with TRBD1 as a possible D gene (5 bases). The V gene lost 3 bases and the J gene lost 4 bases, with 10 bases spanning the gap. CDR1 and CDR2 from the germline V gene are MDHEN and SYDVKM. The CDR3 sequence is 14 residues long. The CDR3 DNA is TGTGCCAGCAGTTTCGGGGGTTTAGGAAACACCATATATTTT. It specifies CASSFGGLGNTIYF. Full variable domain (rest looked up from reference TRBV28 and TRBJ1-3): DVKVTQSSRYLVKRTGEKVFLECVQDMDHENMFWYRQDPGLGLRLIYFSYDVKMKEKGDIPEGYSVSREKKERFSLILESASTNQTSMYLCASSFGGLGNTIYFGEGSWLTVV.

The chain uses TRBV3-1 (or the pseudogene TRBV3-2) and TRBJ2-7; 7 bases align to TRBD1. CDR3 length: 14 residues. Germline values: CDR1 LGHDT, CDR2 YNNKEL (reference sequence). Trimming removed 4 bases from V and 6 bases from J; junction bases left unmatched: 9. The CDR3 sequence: CASSPLTGESEQYF. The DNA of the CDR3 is TGTGCCAGCAGCCCATTAACAGGGGAGAGCGAGCAGTACTTC.

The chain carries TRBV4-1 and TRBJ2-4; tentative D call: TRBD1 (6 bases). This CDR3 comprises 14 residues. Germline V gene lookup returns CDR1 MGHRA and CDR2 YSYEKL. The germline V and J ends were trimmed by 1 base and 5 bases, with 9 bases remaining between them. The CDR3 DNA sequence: TGCGCCAGCAGCCAAGTGTACAGGGAAAACATTCAGTACTTC. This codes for CASSQVYRENIQYF.

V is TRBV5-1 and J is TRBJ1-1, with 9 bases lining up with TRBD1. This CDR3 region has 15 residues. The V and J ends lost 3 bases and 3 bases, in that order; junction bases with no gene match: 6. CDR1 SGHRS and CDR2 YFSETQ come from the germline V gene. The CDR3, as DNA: TGCGCCAGCAGCTCGGACAGGGGTGGGTACACTGAAGCTTTCTTT. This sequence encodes CASSSDRGGYTEAFF.

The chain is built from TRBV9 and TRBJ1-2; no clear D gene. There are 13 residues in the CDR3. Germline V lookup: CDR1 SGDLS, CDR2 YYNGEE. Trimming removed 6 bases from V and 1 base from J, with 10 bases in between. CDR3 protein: CASTDGGNYGYTF. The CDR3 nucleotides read TGTGCCAGCACCGATGGCGGTAACTATGGCTACACCTTC.

The CDR3, as DNA: TGTGCCAGCAGACGTGAACAGGGATCTAACTATGGCTACACCTTC. This gives the protein CASRREQGSNYGYTF. The chain recombines TRBV28 with TRBJ1-2, with D possibly being TRBD1 (6 bases). There are 15 residues in the CDR3. The germline V gene has CDR1 MDHEN and CDR2 SYDVKM. V dropped 6 bases and J dropped 0 bases, with 14 bases sitting between them.

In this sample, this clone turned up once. The CDR3 region has the DNA TGTGCCACCACACGGGACTTTAATTCACCCCTCCACTTT. This translates into CATTRDFNSPLHF. This rearrangement joins TRBV7-8 to TRBJ1-6; a possible D gene is TRBD1 (5 bases). V lost 10 bases and J 6 bases, leaving 13 bases between the germline ends. Germline CDR1 and CDR2: SGHVS and FQNEAQ. The CDR3 covers 13 residues.

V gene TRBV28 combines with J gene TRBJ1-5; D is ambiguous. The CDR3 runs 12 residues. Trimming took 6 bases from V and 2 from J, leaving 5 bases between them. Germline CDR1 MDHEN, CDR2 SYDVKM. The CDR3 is CASRMGNQPQHF. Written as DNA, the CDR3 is TGTGCCAGCAGGATGGGCAATCAGCCCCAGCATTTT.

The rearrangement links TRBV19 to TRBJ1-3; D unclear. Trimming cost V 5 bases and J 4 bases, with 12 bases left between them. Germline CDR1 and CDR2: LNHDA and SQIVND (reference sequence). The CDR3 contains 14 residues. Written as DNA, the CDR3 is TGTGCCAGTAGTTACCGCGGAGCCGGAAACACCATATATTTT. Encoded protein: CASSYRGAGNTIYF.

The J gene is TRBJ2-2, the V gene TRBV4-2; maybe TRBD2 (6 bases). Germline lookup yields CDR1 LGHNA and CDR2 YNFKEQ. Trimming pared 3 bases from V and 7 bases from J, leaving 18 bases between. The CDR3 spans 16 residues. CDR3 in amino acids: CASSQLARGSDGELFF. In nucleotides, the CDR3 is TGTGCCAGCAGCCAGTTGGCGCGGGGATCGGACGGGGAGCTGTTTTTT.

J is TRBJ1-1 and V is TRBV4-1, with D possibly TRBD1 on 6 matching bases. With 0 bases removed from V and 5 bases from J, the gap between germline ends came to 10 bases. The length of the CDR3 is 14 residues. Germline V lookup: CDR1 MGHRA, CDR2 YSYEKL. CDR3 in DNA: TGCGCCAGCAGCCAAGATATCAGGGGAACTGAAGCTTTCTTT. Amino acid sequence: CASSQDIRGTEAFF.

CDR3 sequence (DNA): TGTGCCAGCAGCAAAGACCTGAGGGGGGCTAGCAATCAGCCCCAGCATTTT. It translates to CASSKDLRGASNQPQHF. This chain uses TRBV7-3 with TRBJ1-5; TRBD1 might be the D (6 bases). V dropped 5 bases and J dropped 0 bases, with 17 bases sitting between them. CDR3 length equals 17 residues. Germline V gene lookup returns CDR1 SGHTA and CDR2 FQGTGA.

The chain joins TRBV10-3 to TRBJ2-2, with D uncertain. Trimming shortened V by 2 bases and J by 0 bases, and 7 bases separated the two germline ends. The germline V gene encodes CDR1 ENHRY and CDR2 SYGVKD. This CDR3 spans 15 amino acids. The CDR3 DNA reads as TGTGCCATCAGTGAGACAGCCGCGAACACCGGGGAGCTGTTTTTT. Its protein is CAISETAANTGELFF.